Listed here are 32 T cell receptor beta chains from one sample, sequenced in a study of T cell repertoires in cytomegalovirus infection. TCRdb called the reads again in MiXCR, with one record for every CDR3 protein. The profile shows about 740,000 distinct CDR3 sequences, under 40% of them singletons. Sample: PBMCs. The receptors shown here come from a human donor in good health (CMV status not recorded). Some clones in this sample may be carry-over from other donors' samples.

This clonotype was seen more than once but under ten times. The chain uses TRBV28 and TRBJ1-4, with unresolved D. Per the germline V gene, CDR1 is MDHEN and CDR2 is SYDVKM. The CDR3 is 13 residues long. Trimming pared 5 bases from V and 5 bases from J, leaving 9 bases between. The DNA of the CDR3 is TGTGCCAGCAGTCCGGTGCTGAATGAAAAACTGTTTTTT. The encoded protein is CASSPVLNEKLFF.

This clonotype has just one count. The gene calls are TRBV6-5 and TRBJ2-1; 8 bases align to TRBD1. Trimming took 5 bases from V and 7 from J; bases not matched to a gene: 10. This CDR3 has 15 amino acids. Per the germline V gene, CDR1 is MNHEY and CDR2 is SVGAGI. The CDR3, as DNA: TGTGCCAGCAGTCTGACAGGGGAAAATAAAAATGAGCAGTTCTTC. It is translated as CASSLTGENKNEQFF.

This clonotype appeared many times. V and J are TRBV7-2 and TRBJ2-3, with a tentative D call TRBD2 (6 bases). This CDR3 has 16 residues. Per germline, CDR1 SGHTA and CDR2 FQGNSA. The V gene lost 2 bases and the J gene lost 7 bases, with 19 bases spanning the gap. The CDR3 region is CASSLRASALENTQYF. DNA for the CDR3: TGTGCCAGCAGCTTACGGGCTAGCGCCCTCGAGAATACGCAGTATTTT. Filled out from reference TRBV7-2 and TRBJ2-3, the complete variable domain reads GAGVSQSPSNKVTEKGKDVELRCDPISGHTALYWYRQSLGQGLEFLIYFQGNSAPDKSGLPSDRFSAERTGGSVSTLTIQRTQQEDSAVYLCASSLRASALENTQYFGPGTRLTVL.

The gene calls are TRBV18 and TRBJ2-1; 10 bases align to TRBD2. CDR1 KGHSH and CDR2 LQKENI come from the germline V gene. Trimming cost V 2 bases and J 4 bases; bases outside gene matches: 5. This CDR3 region has 16 residues. The CDR3 protein is CASSPTSGGEYNEQFF. CDR3 DNA: TGTGCCAGCTCACCAACCAGCGGGGGGGAGTACAATGAGCAGTTCTTC. The full variable domain, its missing parts supplied by reference TRBV18 and TRBJ2-1, is NAGVMQNPRHLVRRRGQEARLRCSPMKGHSHVYWYRQLPEEGLKFMVYLQKENIIDESGMPKERFSAEFPKEGPSILRIQQVVRGDSAAYFCASSPTSGGEYNEQFFGPGTRLTVL.

To note about this clonotype: The junction shows a germline mismatch at one end, possibly a read error. The chain is built from TRBV7-8 and TRBJ2-1; D is perhaps TRBD2 (5 bases). Germline assignment: CDR1 SGHVS and CDR2 FQNEAQ. This CDR3 region has 13 residues. The CDR3 DNA sequence: TGTGCCAGCAGCTTAGAACTAGGGCTTGAGAAGTTCTTC. Translation gives CASSLELGLEKFF.

In DNA, the CDR3 is TGTGCCAGCAGCCGAATAGACAGGGGCTACGAGCAGTACTTC. Its translation is CASSRIDRGYEQYF. The rearrangement uses TRBV7-2 and TRBJ2-7; TRBD1 agrees at 8 bases. Germline V gene sequence: CDR1 SGHTA, CDR2 FQGNSA. V was pared by 5 bases and J by 3 bases, with 6 bases of the junction left unmatched. The CDR3 length is 14 residues. The full variable domain, completed using reference TRBV7-2 and TRBJ2-7, is GAGVSQSPSNKVTEKGKDVELRCDPISGHTALYWYRQSLGQGLEFLIYFQGNSAPDKSGLPSDRFSAERTGGSVSTLTIQRTQQEDSAVYLCASSRIDRGYEQYFGPGTRLTVT.

The rearrangement joins TRBV14 to TRBJ2-6, with a tentative D call TRBD1 (5 bases). Germline V CDR1 and CDR2: SGHDN, FVKESK. The CDR3 is made up of 19 amino acids. The ends were cut back, 0 bases at V and 0 bases at J, with 15 bases in the middle. The CDR3 loop is CASSQDYRFPTSGANVLTF. The CDR3 coding sequence is TGTGCCAGCAGCCAAGATTACAGGTTCCCCACCTCTGGGGCCAACGTCCTGACTTTC.

The chain is built from TRBV10-2 and TRBJ2-1; 10 nucleotides agree with TRBD2. The junction had 10 bases not matched to a gene; V was cut back by 6 bases and J by 8 bases. Per the germline V gene, CDR1 is WSHSY and CDR2 is SAAADI. The CDR3 is made up of 15 amino acids. CDR3 in amino acids: CASRDPGLASHEQFF. The CDR3 coding sequence is TGCGCCAGCAGGGATCCGGGACTAGCGTCCCATGAGCAGTTCTTC.

This rearrangement joins TRBV7-9 to TRBJ2-7; a weak D match, TRBD2 (5 bases). In germline, CDR1 is SEHNR, CDR2 FQNEAQ (reference sequence). Trimming left V 2 bases short and J 2 bases short, with 13 bases between. This CDR3 is built from 15 residues. DNA for the CDR3: TGTGCCAGCAGCTTATTGGCTAGCTCTACCTACGAGCAGTACTTC. Its protein product is CASSLLASSTYEQYF.

The chain carries TRBV29-1 and TRBJ1-1, with a tentative D call TRBD1 (5 bases). Trimming removed 4 bases from V and 10 bases from J, with 19 bases in between. CDR3 length equals 13 residues. Germline lookup yields CDR1 SQVTM and CDR2 ANQGSEA. The CDR3: CSVGIDSGWSAFF. In nucleotides, the CDR3 is TGCAGCGTTGGTATTGACAGTGGCTGGTCAGCTTTCTTT.

This clonotype was detected many times. The chain uses TRBV6-5 and TRBJ1-1; D gene uncertain. The CDR3 totals 15 residues. V lost 2 bases and J 0 bases, leaving 10 bases between the germline ends. Germline-derived CDR1 and CDR2 are MNHEY and SVGAGI. The CDR3 protein is CASSYARVMNTEAFF. CDR3 coding DNA: TGTGCCAGCAGTTACGCCAGAGTGATGAACACTGAAGCTTTCTTT.

The sample holds one count of this clonotype. This chain uses TRBV7-8 with TRBJ2-7; 7 bases match TRBD2. The CDR3 is 14 residues long. The germline gives CDR1 SGHVS, CDR2 FQNEAQ. V gave up 8 bases and J gave up 2 bases; unmatched junction bases: 9. The CDR3 DNA follows: TGTGCCAGCCGCGCCAAGCGGGACCCCTACGAGCAGTACTTC. Protein sequence: CASRAKRDPYEQYF.

Many counts were recorded for this clonotype. The V call is TRBV7-8, the J call TRBJ2-5; perhaps D is TRBD1 or TRBD2 (6 bases each). The V end lost 3 bases, the J end lost 4 bases, and 18 bases lay between the germline ends. Per germline, CDR1 SGHVS and CDR2 FQNEAQ. This CDR3 has 16 residues. The CDR3 DNA sequence: TGTGCCAGCAGCTTCAAGGGGGGCTCCGAGGTAGAGACCCAGTACTTC. The encoded protein is CASSFKGGSEVETQYF. The full variable domain, its missing parts supplied by reference TRBV7-8 and TRBJ2-5, is GAGVSQSPRYKVAKRGQDVALRCDPISGHVSLFWYQQALGQGPEFLTYFQNEAQLDKSGLPSDRFFAERPEGSVSTLKIQRTQQEDSAVYLCASSFKGGSEVETQYFGPGTRLLVL.

J is TRBJ2-7 and V is TRBV6-5; TRBD1 aligns across 7 bases. CDR1 is MNHEY, CDR2 SVGAGI, per germline. This CDR3 comprises 19 residues. V shed 4 bases, J shed 1 base, and the junction held 19 bases outside the gene matches. CDR3 DNA: TGTGCCAGCAGTTTCTCCCCCCCCCCTCGACAGGGAAGGTCCTACGAGCAGTACTTC. As protein: CASSFSPPPRQGRSYEQYF.

The chain recombines TRBV2 with TRBJ2-7, with 7 bases aligning to TRBD1. This CDR3 has 12 amino acids. V was pared by 6 bases and J by 6 bases, with 5 bases of the junction left unmatched. The germline CDR1 and CDR2 sequences are SNHLY and FYNNEI. CDR3 sequence (DNA): TGTGCCAGCAGGGATGACAGGGTCGAGCAGTACTTC. Translated: CASRDDRVEQYF.

To note about this clonotype: Because the CDR3 is missing its conserved closing phenylalanine or tryptophan, this is likely a read error. J is TRBJ1-5 and V is TRBV7-8; D gene unclear. Germline V gives CDR1 SGHVS, CDR2 FQNEAQ. The CDR3 has 13 residues. The CDR3 DNA reads as TGTGCCAGAAGCTTAGCAGGCGATCAGCCCCAGCATTGT. It codes for CARSLAGDQPQHC.

There are many counts of this clonotype. This rearrangement joins TRBV7-9 to TRBJ1-2; D remains unclear. The CDR3 is made up of 14 amino acids. From germline, CDR1 is SEHNR and CDR2 FQNEAQ (reference sequence). Trimming took off 1 base at V and 4 bases at J, with 10 bases between the two ends. The CDR3 DNA reads as TGTGCCAGCAGCTTAGGTGTTGGGGTCTATGGCTACACCTTC. Protein sequence: CASSLGVGVYGYTF.

Ten or more counts support this clonotype. The chain uses TRBV7-6 and TRBJ1-1; 7 nucleotides align to TRBD1. Germline assignment: CDR1 SGHVS and CDR2 FNYEAQ. V was pared by 1 base and J by 6 bases, with 2 bases of the junction left unmatched. This CDR3 is 13 amino acids long. CDR3 bases: TGTGCCAGCAGCTTAGAAACAGGGGCTGAAGCTTTCTTT. Its translation is CASSLETGAEAFF.

This chain uses TRBV2 with TRBJ2-2, with D possibly called TRBD1 or TRBD2 (5 bases each). CDR1 and CDR2 (germline): SNHLY, FYNNEI. V lost 3 bases and J 5 bases, leaving 13 bases between the germline ends. The CDR3 is 15 residues long. The CDR3 DNA sequence: TGTGCCAGCAGTGATTTCGGGGCGTCGACCGGGGAGCTGTTTTTT. Its translation: CASSDFGASTGELFF.

The CDR3 here is CASSLGRLGGGEGYTF. DNA for the CDR3: TGTGCCAGCAGTTTAGGCCGCTTAGGGGGCGGTGAGGGCTACACCTTC. The V call is TRBV27, the J call TRBJ1-2; 7 nucleotides match TRBD1. Looked up from germline, CDR1 is MNHEY and CDR2 is SMNVEV (reference sequence). The CDR3 covers 16 residues. V was pared by 2 bases and J by 8 bases, with 14 bases of the junction left unmatched.

CDR3 DNA: TGCAGTGCTAGAGATTGGGGGCGTCCGGGCCAAGAGACCCAGTACTTC. Encoded protein: CSARDWGRPGQETQYF. This chain links TRBV20-1 with TRBJ2-5; D perhaps matches TRBD1 (6 bases). This CDR3 contains 16 residues. Germline assignment: CDR1 DFQATT and CDR2 SNEGSKA (reference sequence). Deletions cut 0 bases from V and 1 base from J, with 15 bases between.

This rearrangement joins TRBV28 to TRBJ2-5; D call uncertain. There are 13 residues in the CDR3. With 3 bases removed from V and 3 bases from J, the gap between germline ends came to 8 bases. CDR1 is MDHEN, CDR2 SYDVKM, per germline. CDR3 DNA sequence: TGTGCCAGCAGTTTCGGTTCCGAAGAGACCCAGTACTTC. Protein product: CASSFGSEETQYF.

The V and J genes are TRBV4-2 and TRBJ2-7, with D unclear. V shed 0 bases and J shed 4 bases, with 16 bases lying between them. The CDR3 sequence is 16 residues long. The germline CDR1 and CDR2 sequences are LGHNA and YNFKEQ. CDR3 loop: CASSQDLRESRYEQYF. The DNA of the CDR3 is TGTGCCAGCAGCCAAGATCTCCGAGAAAGCCGTTACGAGCAGTACTTC.

The rearrangement joins TRBV10-3 to TRBJ1-4; D possibly corresponds to TRBD1 (5 bases). CDR1 ENHRY and CDR2 SYGVKD come from the germline V gene. The CDR3 has 15 amino acids. Trimming removed 8 bases at V and 5 bases at J, with 18 bases between. The CDR3 protein is CAIPGLPGQNEKLFF. CDR3 nucleotide sequence: TGTGCCATCCCAGGCTTACCGGGGCAGAATGAAAAACTGTTTTTT.

This sequence joins TRBV12-3 or TRBV12-4 and TRBJ2-1, with D unresolved. V was pared by 3 bases and J by 0 bases, with 12 bases between. The CDR3 is 16 amino acids. The CDR3 loop reads CASSFKGRDSYNEQFF. Written as DNA, the CDR3 is TGTGCCAGCAGTTTTAAAGGCCGAGACTCCTACAATGAGCAGTTCTTC.

This clonotype was recorded a few times. The chain uses TRBV28 and TRBJ2-3, with 15 bases that match TRBD2. Germline CDR1 MDHEN, CDR2 SYDVKM. Trimming cost V 3 bases and J 5 bases; bases outside gene matches: 12. This CDR3 contains 19 residues. CDR3 amino acids: CASSFRPGTSGRTRDTQYF. For the CDR3, the DNA is TGTGCCAGCAGTTTCAGGCCCGGGACTAGCGGGAGGACTCGAGATACGCAGTATTTT.

The chain has TRBV7-6 and TRBJ2-7; the D gene is possibly TRBD2 (5 bases). Germline values: CDR1 SGHVS, CDR2 FNYEAQ. This CDR3 is built from 12 residues. V gave up 3 bases and J gave up 5 bases, with 8 bases separating them. CDR3 in amino acids: CASSFNGDEQYF. DNA of the CDR3: TGTGCCAGCAGCTTCAACGGGGACGAGCAGTACTTC.

The chain recombines TRBV6-5 with TRBJ1-6; D call uncertain. V dropped 0 bases and J dropped 7 bases, with 25 bases sitting between them. Germline assignment: CDR1 MNHEY and CDR2 SVGAGI. The CDR3 is 20 residues long. The chain's CDR3 is CASSYSKGFSLIDQNSPLHF. The CDR3 nucleotides read TGTGCCAGCAGTTACTCAAAGGGATTCAGCCTAATCGACCAAAATTCACCCCTCCACTTT.

This clonotype was counted a single time. J is TRBJ1-4 and V is TRBV7-6, with 7 bases matching TRBD1. The CDR3 is 16 residues long. Germline assignment: CDR1 SGHVS and CDR2 FNYEAQ. V lost 0 bases to trimming and J lost 5 bases; unmatched junction nucleotides: 6. The CDR3 loop reads CASSLARDSSNEKLFF. Here the CDR3 DNA reads TGTGCCAGCAGCTTAGCCCGGGACAGCTCGAATGAAAAACTGTTTTTT.

The V call is TRBV5-4, the J call TRBJ2-1, with no clear D. Trimming removed 1 base from V and 0 bases from J, with 11 bases in between. The germline V gene has CDR1 SGHNT and CDR2 YYREEE (reference sequence). The CDR3 extends over 16 amino acids. The CDR3 nucleotides are TGTGCCAGCAGCTTGCCCCCCTCAAGCTCCTACAATGAGCAGTTCTTC. Translation: CASSLPPSSSYNEQFF.

This clonotype was detected only a few times. The V and J genes are TRBV28 and TRBJ1-1; 7 bases line up with TRBD1. V lost 0 bases to trimming and J lost 7 bases; unmatched junction nucleotides: 8. The length of the CDR3 is 15 residues. CDR1 and CDR2 from the germline V gene are MDHEN and SYDVKM. The CDR3 bases are TGTGCCAGCAGTTTATGGGGACAGAAATCAGGTGAAGCTTTCTTT. Residues: CASSLWGQKSGEAFF.

The J gene is TRBJ2-7, the V gene TRBV19; 7 nucleotides match TRBD1. The CDR3 has 15 amino acids. With 3 bases clipped from V and 3 bases from J, the junction kept 8 bases outside the gene matches. Germline loops: CDR1 LNHDA, CDR2 SQIVND (reference sequence). The CDR3 here is CASSIFRGSLYEQYF. Written as DNA, the CDR3 is TGTGCCAGTAGTATTTTCAGGGGGTCCCTCTACGAGCAGTACTTC. Based on the CDR3 plus reference TRBV19 and TRBJ2-7, the full variable domain is DGGITQSPKYLFRKEGQNVTLSCEQNLNHDAMYWYRQDPGQGLRLIYYSQIVNDFQKGDIAEGYSVSREKKESFPLTVTSAQKNPTAFYLCASSIFRGSLYEQYFGPGTRLTVT.